This T cell receptor (beta chain) originates from a study of shared clonotypes between healthy human individuals. This CDR3 spans 17 amino acids. Germline CDR1 is MNHEY and CDR2 is SMNVEV (reference sequence). To note about this clone: Its specificity is not known. The germline gene is not matched at one end of the junction; a read error may be the cause.

Study-level results: Non-shared clonotypes showed lower generation probabilities than clonotypes common to all four donors. Few donors limited the genetic and exposure-history diversity represented.

Naive CD8 cells lacked CD45RO, underwent positive selection for CCR7 and left out terminally differentiated effector memory CD45RA+ cells. The donors were all Caucasian adults (living in Nashville, Tennessee). In the study's own analysis: Junction-only sequences produced by ImmunoSEQ had no quality scores, so filtering differed. Repertoires were generated with immunoSEQ multiplex PCR, while TCRdb's copy carries only in-frame clones and drops some. Clone size and V and J calls were adopted from that table, with D and trimming inferred from the DNA. Of hundreds of thousands of clones listed, 80% to 95% were seen once; the top ten hold around 24%.

The receptor was isolated from a man between 25 and 39 years old in good health. The sample taken for sequencing was naive CD8+ T cells sorted from blood. The V gene is TRBV27, the J gene TRBJ1-4; D gene unclear. The CDR3 spells CASSLTGLIKRSEELFF. The DNA for the CDR3 is TGTGCCAGCAGTCTGACCGGACTGATCAAGAGGAGTGAAGAACTGTTTTTT. Looking up the rest from reference TRBV27 and TRBJ1-4 gives the full variable domain: EAQVTQNPRYLITVTGKKLTVTCSQNMNHEYMSWYRQDPGLGLRQIYYSMNVEVTDKGDVPEGYKVSRKEKRNFPLILESPSPNQTSLYFCASSLTGLIKRSEELFFGSGTQLSVL.